This T cell receptor (beta chain) was recovered during a study of cytomegalovirus exposure and HLA in healthy donors. PCR involved 60 Vbeta and 13 Jbeta primers. The table came from immunoSEQ multiplex PCR; TCRdb's copy has only in-frame clones and leaves some out. The data show some 80,000 clones, with about four fifths seen just once and under 6% held by the top ten. This CDR3 has 14 amino acids. Germline values: CDR1 KGHSH, CDR2 LQKENI. Trimming removed 3 bases from V and 2 bases from J, with 11 bases in between. The TCR was taken from a man younger than 35 in good health and CMV-seropositive. The rearrangement uses TRBV18 and TRBJ2-7, with D possibly being TRBD2 (5 bases). The sample comprised PBMCs. The CDR3 sequence: CASSPDGVPYEQYF. For the CDR3, the DNA is TGTGCCAGCTCACCGGACGGGGTCCCCTACGAGCAGTACTTC.